A selection of T cell receptor beta chains follows, all from one sample in a study of blood T cell dynamics during melanoma immunotherapy. Generated by immunoSEQ multiplex PCR, the TCRdb table keeps only in-frame clones and is missing some. Among roughly 10,000 clones listed, approximately 84% were seen once. The input for sequencing was blood, taken from a patient treated with checkpoint blockade. All receptors derive from a human donor with melanoma. Each CDR3 is given with its conserved first and last residue. The order of the fields is J gene, D gene, CDR3 length, V gene, clone size, CDR3 DNA, CDR3 protein. D genes are given only for firm matches. Size tells how often a clone was seen (once, few, many) or the class of an expanded clone, and some rows leave it out.

TRBJ1-4,TRBD1,14,TRBV29-1,-,TGCAGCGCCAACCCAGGGGGCGCAGGTGAAAAACTGTTTTTT,CSANPGGAGEKLFF
TRBJ2-5,TRBD2,16,TRBV9,-,TGTGCCAGCAGCACCCGGACTAGCGGGGCCTCGGAGACCCAGTACTTC,CASSTRTSGASETQYF
TRBJ1-2,-,14,TRBV6-1,few,TGTGCCAGCAGTGAAACGGGGGCTGGGTATGGCTACACCTTC,CASSETGAGYGYTF
TRBJ1-3,-,14,TRBV12-5,-,TGTGCTAGTGGCCGAGCTAACTCTGGAAACACCATATATTTT,CASGRANSGNTIYF
TRBJ2-2,-,13,TRBV27,-,TGTGCCAGCAGTTTTGTGGGTACCGGGGAGCTGTTTTTT,CASSFVGTGELFF
TRBJ1-1,TRBD1,21,TRBV28,-,TGTGCCAGCAGTTACAACATCCTTAGCCGGCCACAGGGGGGAATGAACACTGAAGCTTTCTTT,CASSYNILSRPQGGMNTEAFF
TRBJ2-2,TRBD2,16,TRBV13,-,TGTGCCAGCAGCCGTAGCGGGGGGACGAACACCGGGGAGCTGTTTTTT,CASSRSGGTNTGELFF
TRBJ1-1,TRBD1,14,TRBV13,-,TGTGCCAGCAGCTTGTCGGACAGGGGAACTGAAGCTTTCTTT,CASSLSDRGTEAFF
TRBJ2-7,-,11,TRBV20-1,-,TGCAGTGCTAGAGATCCATACGAGCAGTACTTC,CSARDPYEQYF
TRBJ2-2,-,15,TRBV2,-,TGTGCCAGCATACCCGGACAGACGAACACCGGGGAGCTGTTTTTT,CASIPGQTNTGELFF
TRBJ1-3,-,14,TRBV6-5,-,TGTGCCAGCAGTTACGTAGGGGTAGGAAACACCATATATTTT,CASSYVGVGNTIYF
TRBJ1-5,-,15,TRBV4-3,-,TGCGCCAGCAGCCAAGAGTGGGGGGCCAATCAGCCCCAGCATTTT,CASSQEWGANQPQHF
TRBJ1-5,-,16,TRBV5-6,once,TGTGCCAGCAGCTTGAGGGGGTTAGCGGGCAATCAGCCCCAGCATTTT,CASSLRGLAGNQPQHF
TRBJ1-1,TRBD1,13,TRBV7-3,once,TGTGCCAGCAGCATGGACAGGCTCACTGAAGCTTTCTTT,CASSMDRLTEAFF
TRBJ2-1,-,12,TRBV14,once,TGTGCCAGCAGTCAATATAACAATGAGCAGTTCTTC,CASSQYNNEQFF
TRBJ1-5,-,15,TRBV30,-,TGTGCCTGGAGCGCCCCATGGAGGGGGTTTCAGCCCCAGCATTTT,CAWSAPWRGFQPQHF
TRBJ1-2,-,14,TRBV10-2,-,TGCGCCAGCAATACGGACGGTTCTAACTATGGCTACACCTTC,CASNTDGSNYGYTF
TRBJ2-7,TRBD1,16,TRBV4-1,-,TGCGCCAGCAGCCAAGGACCGGGACAGTCTCCTTACGAGCAGTACTTC,CASSQGPGQSPYEQYF
TRBJ2-3,-,16,TRBV19,-,TGTGCCAGTAGTGCCTGGAAGGCAGGGGAACAGGGTACGCAATATTTT,CASSAWKAGEQGTQYF
TRBJ2-5,TRBD2,17,TRBV7-2,-,TGTGCCAGCAGCAGGGGGCGGGGGGGTAACCCCCAAGAGACCCAGTACTTC,CASSRGRGGNPQETQYF
TRBJ1-1,-,11,TRBV6-5,once,TGTGCCAGCAGCTTGGAGGTCGAAGCTTTCTTT,CASSLEVEAFF
TRBJ2-2,TRBD2,14,TRBV5-1,-,TGCGCCAGCAGGTCGGGAGGCGGCACCGGGGAGCTGTTTTTT,CASRSGGGTGELFF
TRBJ2-7,-,13,TRBV7-3,-,TGTGCCAGCAGCTCCGGACCAGGAAGGGAGCAGTACTTC,CASSSGPGREQYF
TRBJ1-1,-,13,TRBV28,-,TGTGCCAGCAGTTTAAGGGGGAACACTGAAGCTTTCTTT,CASSLRGNTEAFF
TRBJ2-7,TRBD1,15,TRBV11-2,-,TGTGCCAGCAGCCGTGGACAGGGGGCCCCCTACGAGCAGTACTTC,CASSRGQGAPYEQYF
TRBJ2-7,-,15,TRBV9,once,TGTGCCAGCAGCCCGTACGGAAAAGGGGCCTACGAGCAGTACTTC,CASSPYGKGAYEQYF
TRBJ1-1,-,10,TRBV20-1,-,TGCAGTGCTAGGTGGGGAGCAGCTTTCTTT,CSARWGAAFF
TRBJ1-1,TRBD1,13,TRBV6-1,-,TGTGCCAGCCGGGACAGGGAAGGTACTGAAGCTTTCTTT,CASRDREGTEAFF
TRBJ1-2,TRBD1,14,TRBV29-1,-,TGCAGCGTTGACCCTACAGGGGAGGTCTATGGCTACACCTTC,CSVDPTGEVYGYTF
TRBJ1-5,-,14,TRBV6-5,-,TGTGCCAGCAGTTACTCGGGGGGGAATCAGCCCCAGCATTTT,CASSYSGGNQPQHF
TRBJ2-1,-,16,TRBV13,once,TGTGCCAGCAGCCTCGAGGGCAGGCGAGGATACAATGAGCAGTTCTTC,CASSLEGRRGYNEQFF
TRBJ2-1,TRBD1,16,TRBV18,-,TGTGCCAGCTCACGGGACAGGGGAGGGTCCTACAATGAGCAGTTCTTC,CASSRDRGGSYNEQFF
TRBJ2-1,TRBD2,15,TRBV2,-,TGTGCCAGCAGTGAAGAGGCGGGGGGGCGGAGTGAGCAGTTCTTC,CASSEEAGGRSEQFF
TRBJ2-1,TRBD2,16,TRBV14,-,TGTGCCAGCAGCCTCGGGGCGGGGGGCCGGCACAATGAGCAGTTCTTC,CASSLGAGGRHNEQFF
TRBJ1-6,-,15,TRBV7-6,-,TGTGCCAGCAGCTTAGCGCGTGTGAATAATTCACCCCTCCACTTT,CASSLARVNNSPLHF
TRBJ2-1,TRBD1,15,TRBV18,-,TGTGCCAGCTCTCCCTTGGGACAGGGCCACAATGAGCAGTTCTTC,CASSPLGQGHNEQFF
TRBJ1-1,-,14,TRBV7-8,-,TGTGCCAGCAGCCCGTTTCAAGGGGTAACTGAAGCTTTCTTT,CASSPFQGVTEAFF
TRBJ2-7,TRBD1,14,TRBV5-6,-,TGTGCCAGCAGCTTTAGGACAGGGTCGTACGAGCAGTACTTC,CASSFRTGSYEQYF
TRBJ1-5,-,13,TRBV6-6,-,TGTGCCAGCAGAATCGACAGAAATCAGCCCCAGCATTTT,CASRIDRNQPQHF
TRBJ2-3,-,18,TRBV7-9,once,TGTGCCAGCAGCCCGTCTCCAGGACGTAGGGGTAGGACAGATACGCAGTATTTT,CASSPSPGRRGRTDTQYF
TRBJ2-3,TRBD2,21,TRBV9,-,TGTGCCAGCAGCCCCCGCCCAATTGGACTAGCGGGGGGGCGGAGCACAGATACGCAGTATTTT,CASSPRPIGLAGGRSTDTQYF
TRBJ2-2,TRBD1,16,TRBV9,medium-sized,TGTGCCAGCAGCGTACAGGCAGGGGGCAATGCGGGGGAGCTGTTTTTT,CASSVQAGGNAGELFF
TRBJ1-1,-,11,TRBV6-1,-,TGTGCCAGCTATGGCGGAAGATCCGCTTTCTTT,CASYGGRSAFF
TRBJ2-1,TRBD2,16,TRBV14,once,TGTGCCAGCAGCCAAAACGGGGCAGGGAGGGTCAATGAGCAGTTCTTC,CASSQNGAGRVNEQFF
TRBJ2-7,TRBD1,12,TRBV9,-,TGTGCCAGCAGCGACGGACAGGGAATGCAGTACTTC,CASSDGQGMQYF
TRBJ2-5,-,15,TRBV2,-,TGTGCCAGCAGGGAAGTCGGGACACCCAAAGAGACCCAGTACTTC,CASREVGTPKETQYF
TRBJ2-3,TRBD2,16,TRBV7-3,medium-sized,TGTGCCAGCAGCCTAATGGGGGGGTCGACCACAGATACGCAGTATTTT,CASSLMGGSTTDTQYF
TRBJ1-4,-,17,TRBV30,-,TGTGCCTGGAATGATGGTGAATCTATTGCAACTAATGAAAAACTGTTTTTT,CAWNDGESIATNEKLFF
TRBJ1-5,-,13,TRBV7-9,-,TGTGCCAGCAGTCTCTTTCCGTGGCAGCCCCAGCATTTT,CASSLFPWQPQHF
TRBJ2-3,TRBD2,18,TRBV7-2,-,TGTGCCAGCAGAGGAGGGCTAGCGGGGGCACCTAGCACAGATACGCAGTATTTT,CASRGGLAGAPSTDTQYF
TRBJ1-1,-,14,TRBV6-5,-,TGTGCCAGCAGTTACAGTCCGGGGAACACTGAAGCTTTCTTT,CASSYSPGNTEAFF
TRBJ2-2,TRBD2,15,TRBV6-5,-,TGTGCCAGCAGTGGGACTAGCGGGGGCCCCGGGGAGCTGTTTTTT,CASSGTSGGPGELFF
TRBJ1-5,-,13,TRBV27,once,TGTGCCAGCTCGTTAGGGCGCAATCAGCCCCAGCATTTT,CASSLGRNQPQHF
TRBJ1-2,-,14,TRBV27,-,TGTGCCAGCAGCCAACAGGGAGGGTCATATGGCTACACCTTC,CASSQQGGSYGYTF
TRBJ1-1,-,12,TRBV6-5,few,TGTGCCAGCAGTACCATGAACACTGAAGCTTTCTTT,CASSTMNTEAFF